This passage covers 5 T cell receptor beta chains from one sample sequenced in a study of T cells in Graves' hyperthyroidism and ophthalmopathy (dated by TCRdb to between 2018 and 2020). Receptors were amplified or captured by multiplex PCR. The instrument given in TCRdb is Illumina HiSeq 2000. The TCR beta CDR3 regions were amplified from the RNA transcripts. The first round of RT-PCR for the TCR CDR3 was performed with the HTBI primer set and the Qiagen OneStep RT-PCR kit. Using fastp at Q25 and MiXCR, TCRdb reprocessed the public reads and kept productive beta chains. Rows merge per CDR3 protein into single entries with the most common DNA and genes. The sample records hundreds of thousands of distinct CDR3 sequences, about 14% of which are singletons. Clones ranked in the top ten supply approximately 12% of the sample. Sequencing was performed on blood. The origin of the receptors is a woman in her forties or fifties with Graves' ophthalmopathy.

The V and J genes are TRBV29-1 and TRBJ2-3; no clear D. The CDR3 is made up of 17 amino acids. Germline V lookup: CDR1 SQVTM, CDR2 ANQGSEA. V dropped 1 base and J dropped 0 bases, with 17 bases sitting between them. The CDR3 DNA follows: TGCAGCGTTGAAGCCCCTCTTATCGGGTGGAGCACAGATACGCAGTATTTT. It codes for CSVEAPLIGWSTDTQYF.

The rearrangement links TRBV19 to TRBJ1-2, with a tentative D call TRBD1 (6 bases). CDR3 length: 13 amino acids. The germline V and J ends were trimmed by 5 bases and 7 bases, with 14 bases remaining between them. Germline lookup yields CDR1 LNHDA and CDR2 SQIVND (reference sequence). For the CDR3, the DNA is TGTGCCAGTAGTGATAACAGGGCTGGTGGCTACACCTTC. Translation gives CASSDNRAGGYTF.

This clonotype appeared many times. The chain couples TRBV7-9 to TRBJ2-1; maybe TRBD1 (6 bases). V lost 1 base, J lost 2 bases, and 9 bases lay in between. The CDR3 covers 15 residues. Looked up from germline, CDR1 is SEHNR and CDR2 is FQNEAQ (reference sequence). The chain's CDR3 is CASSLGKGAYNEQFF. The CDR3, as DNA: TGTGCCAGCAGCTTAGGAAAGGGGGCCTACAATGAGCAGTTCTTC.

This clonotype was observed at least ten times. The V call is TRBV7-9, the J call TRBJ1-1; D is perhaps TRBD1 (5 bases). CDR1 and CDR2 from the germline V gene are SEHNR and FQNEAQ (reference sequence). CDR3 length: 13 amino acids. V was shortened by 4 bases and J by 1 base, with 7 bases between the two germline ends. The CDR3 here is CASSSGSNTEAFF. The CDR3, as DNA: TGTGCCAGCAGCTCAGGGTCGAACACTGAAGCTTTCTTT.

This clonotype was seen repeatedly, ten times or more. CDR3 bases: TGCAGCGTTGACCTTGACAGCAGCACAGATACGCAGTATTTT. Translation: CSVDLDSSTDTQYF. The chain uses TRBV29-1 and TRBJ2-3, with D possibly matching TRBD1 (5 bases). The CDR3 has 14 amino acids. V shed 3 bases and J shed 0 bases, with 10 bases lying between them. Germline lookup yields CDR1 SQVTM and CDR2 ANQGSEA.